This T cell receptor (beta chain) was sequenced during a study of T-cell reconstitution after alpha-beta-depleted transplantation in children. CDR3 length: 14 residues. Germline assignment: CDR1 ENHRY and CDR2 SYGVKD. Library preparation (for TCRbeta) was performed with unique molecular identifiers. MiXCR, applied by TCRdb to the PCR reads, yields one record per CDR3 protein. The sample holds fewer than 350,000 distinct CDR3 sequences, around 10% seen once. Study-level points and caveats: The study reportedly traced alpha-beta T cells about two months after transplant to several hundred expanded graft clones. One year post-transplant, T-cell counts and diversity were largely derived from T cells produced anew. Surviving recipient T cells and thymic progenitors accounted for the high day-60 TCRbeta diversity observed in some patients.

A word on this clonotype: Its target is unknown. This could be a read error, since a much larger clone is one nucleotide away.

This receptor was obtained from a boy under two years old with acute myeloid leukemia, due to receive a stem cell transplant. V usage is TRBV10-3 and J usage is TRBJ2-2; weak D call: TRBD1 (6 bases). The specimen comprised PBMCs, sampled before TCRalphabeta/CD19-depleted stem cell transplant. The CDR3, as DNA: TGTGCCATCGGGGACACGACGAACACCGGGGACCTGTTTTTT. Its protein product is CAIGDTTNTGDLFF.